A single sample is the source of the 17 T cell receptor beta chains below, sequenced in a study of cytomegalovirus exposure and HLA in healthy donors (dated by TCRdb to the late 2010s). The library was produced with the immunoSEQ multiplex PCR assay. The multiplex PCR relied on a mix of 60 forward primers for TCR Vbeta segments and 13 reverse primers for TCR Jbeta segments. TCRdb obtained this table from immuneACCESS and retained in-frame rearrangements with V and J assigned. These tables miss some clones; where compared with another copy, unresolved V genes account for less than half of the shortfall, and the remainder is unexplained. In all, the sample holds approximately 160,000 clones, and roughly 85% of those were seen once. The ten largest clones represent approximately 1.6% of the sample. The source material was PBMCs. These receptors all come from a male donor in good health and CMV-seronegative.

The CDR3 region has the DNA TGCGCCAGCAGCTTGTCGGGACACCCACGGGATACGCAGTATTTT. It is translated as CASSLSGHPRDTQYF. The chain joins TRBV5-1 to TRBJ2-3; D may be TRBD1 (6 bases). Germline loops: CDR1 SGHRS, CDR2 YFSETQ. V was trimmed by 1 base and J by 6 bases, leaving 15 bases between them. The CDR3 covers 15 residues.

CDR3 residues: CASSLSSTGRSYGYTF. Here the CDR3 DNA reads TGTGCCAGCAGTTTATCCTCGACAGGCAGGTCTTATGGCTACACCTTC. The V and J genes are TRBV27 and TRBJ1-2, with a weak D call TRBD1 (6 bases). Per the germline V gene, CDR1 is MNHEY and CDR2 is SMNVEV (reference sequence). The CDR3 covers 16 residues. Trimming removed 0 bases from V and 5 bases from J, with 16 bases in between.

The CDR3 protein is CASSGRDANEKLFF. DNA for the CDR3: TGTGCCAGCAGCGGGAGGGACGCTAATGAAAAACTGTTTTTT. The chain has TRBV9 and TRBJ1-4; the D gene is possibly TRBD1 (5 bases). The V end lost 3 bases, the J end lost 3 bases, and 9 bases lay between the germline ends. The CDR3 contains 14 residues. Germline V lookup: CDR1 SGDLS, CDR2 YYNGEE.

The chain couples TRBV7-9 to TRBJ1-6, with D unresolved. The CDR3 runs to 12 residues. Germline CDR1 and CDR2: SEHNR and FQNEAQ (reference sequence). Trimming cost V 2 bases and J 8 bases, with 4 bases left between them. The DNA of the CDR3 is TGTGCCAGCAGCTTATCATATTCACCCCTCCACTTT. It specifies CASSLSYSPLHF.

V and J are TRBV5-4 and TRBJ2-7; TRBD1 matches 8 bases. The V and J ends lost 3 bases and 2 bases, in that order; junction bases with no gene match: 4. There are 14 residues in the CDR3. Germline assignment: CDR1 SGHNT and CDR2 YYREEE (reference sequence). CDR3 nucleotides: TGTGCCAGCAGCTCCGGGACAGGCGCCTACGAGCAGTACTTC. Amino acid sequence: CASSSGTGAYEQYF. Full variable domain (missing parts from reference TRBV5-4 and TRBJ2-7): ETGVTQSPTHLIKTRGQQVTLRCSSQSGHNTVSWYQQALGQGPQFIFQYYREEENGRGNFPPRFSGLQFPNYSSELNVNALELDDSALYLCASSSGTGAYEQYFGPGTRLTVT.

The chain recombines TRBV5-1 with TRBJ1-2; TRBD1 matches at 7 bases. Germline CDR1 is SGHRS and CDR2 is YFSETQ. V dropped 4 bases and J dropped 0; count of bases not matched to a gene: 6. The CDR3 contains 15 residues. The CDR3 DNA reads TGCGCCAGCAGCATGGGGACAGCCGCTAACTATGGCTACACCTTC. Translation: CASSMGTAANYGYTF.

V is TRBV4-3 and J is TRBJ2-3, with a weak D call TRBD2 (6 bases). Germline V lookup: CDR1 LGHNA, CDR2 YSLEER. CDR3 length: 16 residues. Trimming shortened V by 3 bases and J by 1 base, and 14 bases separated the two germline ends. The CDR3 reads CASSQGLASGTDTQYF. DNA for the CDR3: TGCGCCAGCAGCCAGGGTCTCGCTAGCGGCACAGATACGCAGTATTTT.

This clone was seen only once. The V and J genes are TRBV5-8 and TRBJ1-5; TRBD1 might be the D (5 bases). This CDR3 has 14 amino acids. Germline values: CDR1 SGHTS, CDR2 YDEGEE. V dropped 3 bases and J dropped 2 bases, with 9 bases sitting between them. CDR3 loop: CASSSGFRNQPQHF. The CDR3 DNA is TGTGCCAGCAGCTCAGGGTTCCGCAATCAGCCCCAGCATTTT.

The chain combines TRBV7-2 with TRBJ2-5; unclear D gene. CDR3 length: 15 residues. The V end lost 0 bases, the J end lost 4 bases, and 12 bases lay between the germline ends. CDR1 and CDR2 from the germline V gene are SGHTA and FQGNSA. DNA of the CDR3: TGTGCCAGCAGCTTAGCTACGGAGAGGCGAGAGACCCAGTACTTC. Translating gives CASSLATERRETQYF.

With respect to this clone: At one end the junction does not follow the germline gene, possibly because of a read error. The rearrangement joins TRBV5-5 to TRBJ2-1, with TRBD2 identical over 7 bases. Germline loops: CDR1 SGHKS, CDR2 YYEKEE (reference sequence). The CDR3 covers 16 residues. The CDR3 loop reads CASSPGEGSSCNEQFF. The CDR3 DNA sequence: TGTGCCAGCAGCCCCGGGGAGGGGAGCTCCTGCAATGAGCAGTTCTTC.

The V call is TRBV7-2, the J call TRBJ2-3; 9 bases line up with TRBD1. Germline V gene lookup returns CDR1 SGHTA and CDR2 FQGNSA. The CDR3 loop spans 14 amino acids. With V trimmed by 5 bases and J by 7 bases, 7 bases remained unmatched. The CDR3 reads CASSRWDRENTQYF. The CDR3 DNA reads as TGTGCCAGCAGCCGATGGGACAGGGAAAATACGCAGTATTTT.

The V gene is TRBV7-2, the J gene TRBJ2-7; 10 bases map to TRBD1. The CDR3 spans 15 residues. Germline V gives CDR1 SGHTA, CDR2 FQGNSA. The trim removed 6 bases at V and 4 bases at J, leaving 9 bases unmatched. The CDR3 here is CASRIRQGARYEQYF. The CDR3 DNA reads TGTGCCAGCAGAATCCGACAGGGGGCGCGGTACGAGCAGTACTTC.

This chain uses TRBV28 with TRBJ2-7, with TRBD2 matching 8 bases. The CDR3 is made up of 14 amino acids. V shed 6 bases and J 0 bases; nucleotides not matched to a gene: 4. Germline CDR1 MDHEN, CDR2 SYDVKM. The CDR3: CASRSGGSSYEQYF. The CDR3 DNA reads as TGTGCCAGCAGAAGCGGGGGTTCCTCCTACGAGCAGTACTTC.

This chain links TRBV11-1 with TRBJ2-7; D is possibly TRBD2 (5 bases). Trimming cost V 2 bases and J 2 bases, with 10 bases left between them. The V gene's germline CDR1 is SGHAT and CDR2 FQDESV (reference sequence). The CDR3 is made up of 14 amino acids. CDR3 nucleotide sequence: TGTGCCAGCAGCTTAACCGACGGGACCTACGAGCAGTACTTC. It is translated as CASSLTDGTYEQYF. The variable domain in full, completed from reference TRBV11-1 and TRBJ2-7, reads EAEVAQSPRYKITEKSQAVAFWCDPISGHATLYWYRQILGQGPELLVQFQDESVVDDSQLPKDRFSAERLKGVDSTLKIQPAELGDSAMYLCASSLTDGTYEQYFGPGTRLTVT.

The V gene is TRBV11-2, the J gene TRBJ1-1, with D possibly being TRBD1 (5 bases). Germline V gene sequence: CDR1 SGHAT, CDR2 FQNNGV. The V end was cut by 3 bases, the J end by 6 bases, with 17 bases between. CDR3 size: 15 residues. The CDR3 region is CASSFQTSRDPEAFF. The CDR3 nucleotides are TGTGCCAGCAGCTTTCAAACCTCCAGGGATCCTGAAGCTTTCTTT.

The J gene is TRBJ2-5, the V gene TRBV15; possibly TRBD2 for D (5 bases). The CDR3 consists of 11 residues. Germline V CDR1 and CDR2: LNHNV, YYDKDF (reference sequence). V was cut by 3 bases and J by 11 bases, with 10 bases left in between. The CDR3 reads CATSRGWEQYF. In DNA form, the CDR3 reads TGTGCCACCAGCAGGGGGTGGGAGCAGTACTTC.

The chain links TRBV6-1 to TRBJ1-1; tentatively, D is TRBD1 (5 bases). Germline assignment: CDR1 MNHNS and CDR2 SASEGT. V lost 2 bases, J lost 4 bases, and 5 bases lay in between. The CDR3 loop spans 12 amino acids. Written as DNA, the CDR3 is TGTGCCAGCAGTGAAAGGGGCACTGAAGCTTTCTTT. Translation gives CASSERGTEAFF.